This is a list of T cell receptor beta chains from one sample in a study of shared clonotypes between healthy human individuals. The protocol was immunoSEQ multiplex PCR, while the TCRdb copy is restricted to in-frame clones and leaves out a portion. The sample holds 400,000 to 600,000 clones, approximately 79% seen once. Sequencing was performed on PBMCs. The receptors were sampled from a woman aged 35 to 49 in good health. Some clones in this sample may be carry-over from other donors' samples. CDR3s include the opening cysteine and the closing phenylalanine or tryptophan. The D gene is left open where the match is weak. Where a row states a size, it is once, few, many or the class of an expanded clone; other rows omit it.

J gene	D gene	V gene	clone size	CDR3 DNA	CDR3 protein
TRBJ1-3	NA	TRBV28	NA	TGTGCCAGCAGTTTAATGACAGGTGGAAACACCATATATTTT	CASSLMTGGNTIYF
TRBJ2-3	NA	TRBV7-3	NA	TGTGCCAGCAGCTTAACTCAGGGGCGCACAGATACGCAGTATTTT	CASSLTQGRTDTQYF
TRBJ2-5	NA	TRBV28	NA	TGTGCCAGCAGTTTAGTCGGCGTGAGAGAGACCCAGTACTTC	CASSLVGVRETQYF
TRBJ1-1	NA	TRBV29-1	few	TGCAGCGGCGTCGGTGACACTGAAGCTTTCTTT	CSGVGDTEAFF
TRBJ1-1	NA	TRBV19	once	TGTGCCAGTAGTAGGGAAGATGGTGAAGCTTTCTTT	CASSREDGEAFF
TRBJ2-1	NA	TRBV7-3	NA	TGTGCCAGCAGCCCCTCTCGTTTAGGTTACAATGAGCAGTTCTTC	CASSPSRLGYNEQFF
TRBJ2-1	TRBD2	TRBV7-9	NA	TGTGCCAGCAGCTTACGGGAGGAGGTCAATGAGCAGTTCTTC	CASSLREEVNEQFF
TRBJ1-4	TRBD1	TRBV2	NA	TGTGCCAGCAGTGACCCCCGACAGGGACCTTCAACTAATGAAAAACTGTTTTTT	CASSDPRQGPSTNEKLFF
TRBJ2-1	TRBD1	TRBV18	NA	TGTGCCAGCTCACCCTCTGGGACAGGGGGTAGTGAGCAGTTCTTC	CASSPSGTGGSEQFF
TRBJ1-1	NA	TRBV4-2	few	TGTGCCAGCAGCCAAGAAAGCGAGGTCCGAACCACGAACACTGAAGCTTTCTTT	CASSQESEVRTTNTEAFF
TRBJ1-1	NA	TRBV10-3	NA	TGTGCCGTCCGACGGGGGGAGAACACTGAAGCTTTCTTT	CAVRRGENTEAFF
TRBJ1-2	NA	TRBV28	NA	TGTGCCAGCAGCCCCGGGAAGGCCTATGGCTACACCTTC	CASSPGKAYGYTF
TRBJ1-1	TRBD1	TRBV5-1	NA	TGCGCCAGCAGCGCCGGGACAGGGGCTACTGAAGCTTTCTTT	CASSAGTGATEAFF
TRBJ2-7	TRBD1	TRBV7-6	NA	TGTGCCAGCAGCTCCGGGACAGGGGGTGAGCAGTACTTC	CASSSGTGGEQYF
TRBJ2-7	TRBD2	TRBV28	NA	TGTGCCAGCAGCTCCCGGACTAGCGGGGTAATAGTGCAGTACTTC	CASSSRTSGVIVQYF
TRBJ2-3	NA	TRBV11-3	NA	TGTGCCAGCAGCTCCCGAGTGGGTGGCACAGATACGCAGTATTTT	CASSSRVGGTDTQYF
TRBJ2-7	NA	TRBV21-1	NA	TGTGCCCCGATACAGACCTCCTACGAGCAGTACTTC	CAPIQTSYEQYF
TRBJ2-1	TRBD2	TRBV5-1	once	TGCGCCAGCGGACTAGCGGGAGCCTACAATGAGCAGTTCTTC	CASGLAGAYNEQFF
TRBJ2-7	NA	TRBV7-3	NA	TGTGCCAGCCCCTCCCTCGACAGGGGGACCGGGACTAGCTACTACGAGCAGTACTTC	CASPSLDRGTGTSYYEQYF
TRBJ2-3	TRBD2	TRBV19	NA	TGTGCCAGTAGTATAGGGGCTAGCGGGAGTGCAGATACGCAGTATTTT	CASSIGASGSADTQYF
TRBJ2-1	TRBD2	TRBV19	NA	TGTGCCAGTAGGGGGACTAGCGGGACCCATGAGCAGTTCTTC	CASRGTSGTHEQFF
TRBJ1-1	NA	TRBV9	once	TGTGCCAGCAGCGGGGTGGGGTATCCTAAGACTGAAGCTTTCTTT	CASSGVGYPKTEAFF
TRBJ1-2	TRBD1	TRBV4-1	NA	TGCGCCAGCAGCCGATTAGGTGGGACAGATGGCTACACCTTC	CASSRLGGTDGYTF
TRBJ2-1	NA	TRBV4-2	NA	TGTGCCAGCAGCCCCCAGGGGCTAAACAGGCAGTTCTTC	CASSPQGLNRQFF
TRBJ1-2	TRBD1	TRBV28	NA	TGTGCCAGCAGCAAATCCCTGACAGGGTACTATGGCTACACCTTC	CASSKSLTGYYGYTF
TRBJ2-2	TRBD2	TRBV7-2	NA	TGTGCCAGCACCTTCGGGGTAGCGGGAGCCGGGGAGCTGTTTTTT	CASTFGVAGAGELFF
TRBJ1-2	TRBD1	TRBV9	NA	TGTGCCAGCAGCCTTAGGGGACAGGGCAGTGGCTACACCTTC	CASSLRGQGSGYTF
TRBJ2-2	TRBD2	TRBV29-1	NA	TGCAGCGTTGGACTAGCGGGAGACACCGGGGAGCTGTTTTTT	CSVGLAGDTGELFF
TRBJ1-2	NA	TRBV15	once	TGTGCCACCAGCAGAGCTGGCCTGGCACCGGGGGGCTACACCTTC	CATSRAGLAPGGYTF
TRBJ1-1	NA	TRBV19	NA	TGTGCCAGTAGTATAGAATCGGGCGAGACTGAAGCTTTCTTT	CASSIESGETEAFF
TRBJ1-1	TRBD1	TRBV5-1	NA	TGCGCCAGCAGCCTGGACAGGGGGCAGACTGAAGCTTTCTTT	CASSLDRGQTEAFF
TRBJ2-7	NA	TRBV28	NA	TGTGCCAGCAGTGCGACCTCAGGGACCTACGAGCAGTACTTC	CASSATSGTYEQYF
TRBJ2-3	NA	TRBV6-5	once	TGTGCCAGCAGTTCGGACACCACAGATACGCAGTATTTT	CASSSDTTDTQYF
TRBJ2-3	NA	TRBV18	NA	TGTGCCAGCTCACTCGACAGAGCTCCTAGCACAGATACGCAGTATTTT	CASSLDRAPSTDTQYF
TRBJ2-1	TRBD2	TRBV5-4	NA	TGTGCCAGCAGCTTTTGGGACTACACCAATGAGCAGTTCTTC	CASSFWDYTNEQFF
TRBJ2-2	NA	TRBV30	NA	TGTGCCTGGAGCCCTTTAAGGGGGGGGCCACGGACCGGGGAGCTGTTTTTT	CAWSPLRGGPRTGELFF
TRBJ2-7	TRBD1	TRBV30	NA	TGTGCCTGGAACAGGGGCTACGAGCAGTACTTC	CAWNRGYEQYF
TRBJ2-7	NA	TRBV27	NA	TGTGCCAGCAGTTTATCTGAGAGGGGCCCCTACGAGCAGTACTTC	CASSLSERGPYEQYF
TRBJ2-7	TRBD1	TRBV27	NA	TGTGCCAGCAGTCCCGGACAGGGGACCGGCGAGCAGTACTTC	CASSPGQGTGEQYF
TRBJ2-6	TRBD2	TRBV19	NA	TGTGCCAGTAGCATGACTAGCGGGAGGGCCTCTGGGGCCAACGTCCTGACTTTC	CASSMTSGRASGANVLTF
TRBJ2-1	NA	TRBV15	NA	TGTGCCACCAGCAGAGGTCCTGGCTACAATGAGCAGTTCTTC	CATSRGPGYNEQFF
TRBJ2-1	TRBD2	TRBV19	NA	TGTGCCAGTAGTCGACTAGCGGGAGATCCCAATGAGCAGTTCTTC	CASSRLAGDPNEQFF
TRBJ2-2	TRBD2	TRBV9	NA	TGTGCCAGCAGTCTAGCGGGAAAGAACACCGGGGAGCTGTTTTTT	CASSLAGKNTGELFF
TRBJ1-2	NA	TRBV9	once	TGTGCCAGCAGCACACTCTCGGGCCTCCCGGGCTACACCTTC	CASSTLSGLPGYTF
TRBJ2-7	TRBD1	TRBV19	NA	TGTGCCAGTAGTAAAGGGACAGCACCTAACTACGAGCAGTACTTC	CASSKGTAPNYEQYF
TRBJ2-6	NA	TRBV29-1	NA	TGCAGCGTAGCAGCCTCTGGGGCCAACGTCCTGACTTTC	CSVAASGANVLTF
TRBJ2-2	TRBD2	TRBV27	once	TGTGCCAGCAAGGGAGGGGTGCAGGGAGTCGCCGGGGAGCTGTTTTTT	CASKGGVQGVAGELFF
TRBJ2-3	TRBD2	TRBV19	NA	TGTGCCACGAAGCGGGAGGGGAGCACAGATACGCAGTATTTT	CATKREGSTDTQYF
TRBJ2-3	NA	TRBV7-2	NA	TGTGCCAGCAGCCTTCAAGGAGGCTGGGCAGATACGCAGTATTTT	CASSLQGGWADTQYF
TRBJ2-5	NA	TRBV6-1	NA	TGTGCCAGCAGGGAACCAGGGGAAGAGACCCAGTACTTC	CASREPGEETQYF
TRBJ2-2	TRBD2	TRBV27	NA	TGTGCCAGCAGTGTATTATATCCTAGCGGGAGGAATAGAACCGGGGAGCTGTTTTTT	CASSVLYPSGRNRTGELFF
TRBJ1-2	NA	TRBV9	NA	TGTGCCAGCAGCGTAGGGATCGACGACTATGGCTACACCTTC	CASSVGIDDYGYTF
TRBJ1-1	NA	TRBV18	few	TGTGCCAGCTCTTTCCCGGGAGGCACTGAAGCTTTCTTT	CASSFPGGTEAFF